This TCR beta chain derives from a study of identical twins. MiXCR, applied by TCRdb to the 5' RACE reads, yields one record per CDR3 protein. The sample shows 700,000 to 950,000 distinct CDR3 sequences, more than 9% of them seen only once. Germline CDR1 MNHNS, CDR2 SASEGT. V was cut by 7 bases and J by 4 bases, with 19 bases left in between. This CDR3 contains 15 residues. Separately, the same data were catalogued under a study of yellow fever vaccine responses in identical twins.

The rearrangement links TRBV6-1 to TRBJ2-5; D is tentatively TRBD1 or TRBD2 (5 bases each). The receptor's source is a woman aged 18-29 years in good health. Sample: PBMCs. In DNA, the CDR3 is TGTGCCAGCATCCGAGGGGCAGGGCTTGGAGAGACCCAGTACTTC. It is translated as CASIRGAGLGETQYF.